This T cell receptor (beta chain) was observed in a study of shared clonotypes between healthy human individuals (TCRdb year 2020). Study-wide context: A few men and a couple of women, aged 18 to 49 years, made up the cohort. For each donor, three plates each were used for CD4 naive and CD4 memory, two plates were used for CD8 naive, and one plate was used for CD8 memory. The study deeply sequenced blood TCR repertoires of five healthy adults to estimate repertoire size and the extent of clonotype sharing between individuals. Different laboratories and diverse techniques were used to prepare libraries and sequence TCR repertoires, to increase sequencing depth and limit assay-specific biases. Between about 0.85 and 8.9 billion PBMCs per donor were obtained by leukapheresis. Summary of the overall study and its limitations: Pairwise subsampling led to the expectation that sequencing depth would affect the degree of clonotype sharing among donors. Only blood was sampled, and tissue TCR repertoires likely differ from those in blood. Compared with non-shared clonotypes, the clonotypes found in all four sorted-subset donors had higher generation probabilities. Sharing across four donors was observed for 4.5% to 6.5% of naive CD4, 3.5% of naive CD8, 2% to 2.5% of memory CD4, and roughly 0.4% of memory CD8 clonotypes. Because the study included only a small number of donors, the genetic and exposure-history diversity represented was limited. Rarefaction of sorted-subset datasets indicated incomplete sequencing despite the large sequencing depth. Estimated clonotype richness was generally larger for naive than for memory subsets.

For the CD8 naive samples, CD45RO-negative cells were positively selected for CCR7, yielding a CD45RA+CCR7+ population from which TemRA cells were excluded. Healthy HIV-negative adults with no recently reported acute infections or vaccinations were included as donors. Only Caucasian adults living in Nashville, Tennessee, USA were represented among the donors. After blood collection by leukapheresis, PBMCs were isolated using Ficoll-Histopaque density gradient centrifugation and then cryopreserved in the vapor phase of liquid nitrogen. Analytical flow cytometry was used to check the purity and quantity of each magnetically sorted T cell population. Genomic DNA was isolated from each sorted fraction and quantified by UV absorbance on a Nanodrop 2000c. TCR CDR3 regions were amplified from genomic DNA by multiplex PCR using the deep immunoSEQ assay. For each cell subset, the extracted genomic DNA was distributed evenly across all wells of several immunoSEQ 96-well plates, and each plate served as one replicate. Each replicate PCR for sorted subsets received around 210 ng genomic DNA, equal to tens of thousands of T cell genomes. Purified libraries were quantified with a Qubit 3.0 fluorometer, sized on a Bioanalyzer 2100, and re-quantified with the KAPA Library Quantification kit. Each immunoSEQ 96-well plate was sequenced on its own single-read 150-cycle Illumina NextSeq 550 flow cell. The authors processed their data as follows. Because only junctional sequences without quality scores were contained in the immunoSEQ output, filtering matching that applied to full-length reads could not be performed. To assign V/J genes and CDR3, sequences were annotated using PyIR, a Python wrapper for IgBLAST v1.9, with IMGT germline references. Reads were filtered out if the reads had weak V/J assignments (E-value above 1e-6), no CDR3, stop codons, out-of-frame junctions, or ambiguous translated residues. V3J clonotypes were defined as sequences sharing the same inferred V gene, J gene, and CDR3 amino acid sequence. To compute the percentage overlap between repertoires, the number of shared unique clonotypes was divided by the size of the smaller repertoire. Three approaches were used to assess repertoire richness: RTK rarefaction, the Chao1 estimator, and Recon v2.1 estimates of unobserved clonotypes. OLGA was used to compute generation probabilities for all TCRbeta clonotypes that the gDNA method yielded from four donors. TCRdb carries this immuneACCESS record with in-frame sequences only. Its versions omit some clonotypes, under half of them owing to an unresolved V gene in the studies checked, with the rest unexplained. V and J calls and clone size are those listed in that table; D and trimming were worked out from the DNA. In this sample the table shows more than 2 million clones, roughly 94% of which occur a single time. Of the sample, more than 0.95% falls within the top ten clones.

A remark on this clone: This receptor's antigen is unknown. No clone much larger than this one lies a single base away; base qualities are absent.

The receptor's source is a man aged 18 to 30 in good health. Material for sequencing was naive CD8+ T cells sorted from blood. The cell subset or site label here, explained by the study, means: CD45RA+CCR7+.

CDR3 reads: CSAEGNNEQFF. The DNA reads TGCAGCGCCGAGGGTAACAATGAGCAGTTCTTC. The sequence joins TRBV29-1 to TRBJ2-1; D gene: possibly TRBD2, on 5 matching bases. V is clipped by 7 bases and J by 5 bases, and the sequence between their germline boundaries is 9 bases long. The CDR3 covers 11 residues, taking in both the cysteine and the phenylalanine. CDR3 DNA only is kept here, 33 bases in frame from base 1. Looking up the germline V gene yields CDR1 SQVTM and CDR2 ANQGSEA.